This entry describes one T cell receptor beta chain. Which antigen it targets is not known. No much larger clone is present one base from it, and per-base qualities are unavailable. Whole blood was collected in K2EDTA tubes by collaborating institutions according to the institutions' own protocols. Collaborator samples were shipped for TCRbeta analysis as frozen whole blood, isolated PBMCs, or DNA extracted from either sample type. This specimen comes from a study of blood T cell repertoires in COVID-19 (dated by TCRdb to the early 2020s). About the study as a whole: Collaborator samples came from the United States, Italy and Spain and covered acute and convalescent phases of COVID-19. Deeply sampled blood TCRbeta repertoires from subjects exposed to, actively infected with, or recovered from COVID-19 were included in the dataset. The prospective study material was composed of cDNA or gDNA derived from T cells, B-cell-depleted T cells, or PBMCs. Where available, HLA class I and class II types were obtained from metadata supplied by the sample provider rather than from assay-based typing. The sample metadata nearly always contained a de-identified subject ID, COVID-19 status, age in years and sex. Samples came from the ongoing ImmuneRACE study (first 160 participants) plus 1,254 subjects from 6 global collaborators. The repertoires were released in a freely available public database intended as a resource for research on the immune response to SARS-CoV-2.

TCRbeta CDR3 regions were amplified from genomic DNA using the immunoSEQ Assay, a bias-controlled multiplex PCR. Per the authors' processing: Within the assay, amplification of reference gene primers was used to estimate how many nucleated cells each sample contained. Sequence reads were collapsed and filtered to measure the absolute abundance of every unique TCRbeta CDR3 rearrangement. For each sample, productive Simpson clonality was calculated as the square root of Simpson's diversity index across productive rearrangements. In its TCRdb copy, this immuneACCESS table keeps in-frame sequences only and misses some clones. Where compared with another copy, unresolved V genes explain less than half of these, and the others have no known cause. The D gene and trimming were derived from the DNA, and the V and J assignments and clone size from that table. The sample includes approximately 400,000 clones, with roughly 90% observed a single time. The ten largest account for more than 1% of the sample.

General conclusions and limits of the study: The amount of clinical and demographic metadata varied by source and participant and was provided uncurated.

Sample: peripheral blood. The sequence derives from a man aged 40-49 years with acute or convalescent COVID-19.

The CDR3 has the sequence CASNSPSYNEQFF. Read as DNA, the sequence is TGCGCCAGCAACTCCCCCTCCTACAATGAGCAGTTCTTC. The rearranged chain carries TRBV5-1 and TRBJ2-1; the D segment cannot be called with confidence. There are 13 amino acids in the CDR3, from cysteine to phenylalanine inclusive. Only the CDR3 DNA stays, 39 bases, in frame from base 1. The germline V gene yields SGHRS for CDR1 and YFSETQ for CDR2. The V and J ends are trimmed by 6 bases and 0 bases, leaving 7 bases between them.